Sequencing of this TCR beta chain was carried out in a study of brain T cells in children with intractable seizures (dated by TCRdb to the early 2020s). With regard to the full study: A NanoString immunology panel was first used to screen resected brain tissue from about 53 pediatric epilepsy surgery cases for immune gene transcripts. Eight of the 12 selected surgery cases also had pre-surgery blood sequenced, which left four cases with brain tissue only. Broader findings and caveats from the paper: Viral specificity was inferred only from CDR3 sequence similarity, and patients' HCMV serostatus was unknown. Sequencing depth differed between pre- and post-surgery blood, so clones missing from the pre-surgery sample may reflect undersampling.

As for this clone: Its target antigen remains unknown. Base qualities are not provided; no much larger clone lies one nucleotide away.

The sample's time point label is to be understood as: blood from clinic visit 5 months post-surgery; TSC patient then seizure free. The surgery cases that showed the highest brain T cell transcript signatures were chosen for TCR beta chain sequencing of brain tissue, and of blood when it was available. Prior to surgery, the patients had been treated with at least one anti-epileptic drug. The TCR-sequenced patients were children whose drug-resistant epilepsy was caused by tuberous sclerosis complex, focal cortical dysplasia, Rasmussen encephalitis or hemimegalencephaly. Bulk genomic DNA was isolated from unsorted brain tissue and whole blood using the Monarch genomic DNA purification kit. The CDR3 spans 13 residues, from the cysteine through the phenylalanine. This entry keeps only the CDR3 DNA: 39 bases, framed from base 1. Germline trimming amounts to 4 bases on V and 5 bases on J, with 6 as the count of junction bases outside the gene matches. In the germline V gene, CDR1 corresponds to SGDLS and CDR2 to YYNGEE.

The immunoSEQ assay was used to generate TCR beta chain sequences from genomic DNA. Under the source paper's analysis protocol: CDR3 sequences that did not begin with the conserved framework cysteine at position 104 were removed by hand. To get clonality, the normalized Shannon's Diversity Index was subtracted from one, giving values from 0 (maximal diversity) to 1 (oligoclonal). Chi-squared comparison-of-proportions tests were used to check whether the frequency of the same CDR3 differed between samples, for example brain versus blood. Public clonotypes were found by searching immuneACCESS, and the VDJdb browser was used to assess similarity to known antiviral clonotypes. Drawn from immuneACCESS, this table holds only the in-frame rearrangements with V and J called that TCRdb kept. Clones are partly lost; checked studies trace under half to an unresolved V gene and leave the rest unexplained. From that table come the V and J calls and clone size; the DNA was used to work out D and trimming. The sample includes 340,000 or so clones, with over 90% observed a single time. The top ten constitute about 5.8% of the sample.

The sequence was collected from a boy in the first two years of life with tuberous sclerosis and intractable seizures. The chain couples TRBV9 to TRBJ2-7; 7 of the junction bases match TRBD1. The input for sequencing was peripheral blood, taken 5 to 6 months after surgery. The CDR3 here reads CASSPGTADEQYF. The nucleotide sequence is given as TGTGCCAGCAGCCCAGGGACAGCTGACGAGCAGTACTTC.